This T cell receptor (beta chain) was retrieved from a study of cytomegalovirus exposure and HLA in healthy donors. Comments on this clone: Its target is not known.

The PCR made use of 60 Vbeta and 13 Jbeta primers. Profiled with immunoSEQ multiplex PCR; TCRdb holds only in-frame clones, not every one. The sample lists some 98,000 clones, under 85% occurring once. Findings of the study overall: Among the sequence variants, a highly shared cluster was likely an artifact of sequencing.

Trimming removed 3 bases from V and 2 bases from J, with 14 bases in between. The germline V gene encodes CDR1 WNHNN and CDR2 SYGVQD (reference sequence). This CDR3 has 15 residues. The sequenced material came from PBMCs. This chain joins TRBV10-1 and TRBJ2-7, with unresolved D. The TCR sequence derives from a female donor in good health and CMV-seropositive. The CDR3 sequence: CASSETGAKPYEQYF. Here the CDR3 DNA reads TGCGCCAGCAGTGAAACCGGAGCCAAACCCTACGAGCAGTACTTC.